This TCR beta chain was captured in a study of regulatory T cells in long-lasting Graves disease. This clonotype was seen a few times. Its antigen is currently unknown. Per germline, CDR1 GTSNPN and CDR2 SVGIG (reference sequence). V lost 1 base and J lost 9; bases outside the gene matches: 6. The CDR3 length is 13 residues. Study-wide results and limits: The study found lower TCR diversity in persistent Graves' patients than in newly diagnosed ones. Favoring TRBV28, TRBJ1-2 and TRBJ2-5 was a feature seen in persistent disease. The researchers studied only peripheral blood, not thyroid tissue.

Combining iRepertoire HTBI primers with Arm-PCR of CDR3 regions, the authors built TCR beta libraries. Each CDR3 protein gets one entry after TCRdb re-called the multiplex PCR reads with MiXCR. The sample has under 700,000 distinct CDR3 sequences, 15% to 20% seen once. The time point is: newly diagnosed GD, antithyroid drugs for less than 3 months. Isolated PBMC RNA provided the starting material for the TCR library. The data also belong to a second study, concerning T cells in Graves' hyperthyroidism and ophthalmopathy. That source notes: With the HTBI primer set, the TCR CDR3 went through a first round of RT-PCR.

The specimen comprised peripheral blood mononuclear cells (PBMCs), sampled at new diagnosis, from a patient treated with antithyroid drugs. The chain is built from TRBV30 and TRBJ1-3; TRBD1 matches 7 bases. This clonotype originated in a woman aged 35-60 years with Graves disease. CDR3 residues: CAWSGDRVATIYF. The CDR3 bases are TGTGCCTGGAGTGGGGACAGAGTCGCCACCATATATTTT.